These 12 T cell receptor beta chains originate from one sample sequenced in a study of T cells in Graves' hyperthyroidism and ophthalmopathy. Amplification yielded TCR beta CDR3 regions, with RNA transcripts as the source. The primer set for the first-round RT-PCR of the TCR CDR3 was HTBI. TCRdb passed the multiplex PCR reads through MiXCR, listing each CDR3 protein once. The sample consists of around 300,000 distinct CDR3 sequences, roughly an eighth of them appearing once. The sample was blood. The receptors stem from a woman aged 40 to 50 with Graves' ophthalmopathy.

CDR3 nucleotides: TGTGCCATCAGCCTAGCGGGGGGCCTCTCCTACGAGCAGTACTTC. This sequence encodes CAISLAGGLSYEQYF. This rearrangement joins TRBV10-3 to TRBJ2-7; 11 nucleotides match TRBD2. The V gene's germline CDR1 is ENHRY and CDR2 SYGVKD. V shed 6 bases, J shed 0 bases, and the junction held 4 bases outside the gene matches. The CDR3 has 15 residues.

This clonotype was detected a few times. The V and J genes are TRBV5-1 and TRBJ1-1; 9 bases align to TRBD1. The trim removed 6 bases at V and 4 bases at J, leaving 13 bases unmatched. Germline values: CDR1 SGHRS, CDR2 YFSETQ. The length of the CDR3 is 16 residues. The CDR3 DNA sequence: TGCGCCAGCACCTCGGGACAGGGAGGGATGAGCACTGAAGCTTTCTTT. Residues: CASTSGQGGMSTEAFF.

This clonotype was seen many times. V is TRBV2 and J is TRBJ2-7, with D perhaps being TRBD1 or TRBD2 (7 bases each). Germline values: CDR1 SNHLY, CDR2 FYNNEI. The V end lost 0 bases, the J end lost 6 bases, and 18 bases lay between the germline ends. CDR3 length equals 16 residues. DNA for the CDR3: TGTGCCAGCAGTGAAGCGGACAGGTGGTGGGGGGGCGAGCAGTACTTC. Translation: CASSEADRWWGGEQYF.

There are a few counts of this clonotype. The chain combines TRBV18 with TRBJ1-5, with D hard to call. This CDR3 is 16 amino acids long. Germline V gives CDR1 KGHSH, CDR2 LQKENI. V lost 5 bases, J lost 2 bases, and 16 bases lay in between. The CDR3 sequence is CASSKSRASGNQPQHF. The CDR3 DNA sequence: TGTGCCAGCTCAAAAAGTAGGGCCTCTGGCAATCAGCCCCAGCATTTT. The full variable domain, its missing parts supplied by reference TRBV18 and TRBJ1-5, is NAGVMQNPRHLVRRRGQEARLRCSPMKGHSHVYWYRQLPEEGLKFMVYLQKENIIDESGMPKERFSAEFPKEGPSILRIQQVVRGDSAAYFCASSKSRASGNQPQHFGDGTRLSIL.

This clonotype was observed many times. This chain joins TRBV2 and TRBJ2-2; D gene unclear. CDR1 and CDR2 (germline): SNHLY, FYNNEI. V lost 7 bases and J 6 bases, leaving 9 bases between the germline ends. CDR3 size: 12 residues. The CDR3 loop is CASTTPPGELFF. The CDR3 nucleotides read TGTGCCAGCACAACCCCCCCCGGGGAGCTGTTTTTT. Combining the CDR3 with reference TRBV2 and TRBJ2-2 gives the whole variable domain EPEVTQTPSHQVTQMGQEVILRCVPISNHLYFYWYRQILGQKVEFLVSFYNNEISEKSEIFDDQFSVERPDGSNFTLKIRSTKLEDSAMYFCASTTPPGELFFGEGSRLTVL.

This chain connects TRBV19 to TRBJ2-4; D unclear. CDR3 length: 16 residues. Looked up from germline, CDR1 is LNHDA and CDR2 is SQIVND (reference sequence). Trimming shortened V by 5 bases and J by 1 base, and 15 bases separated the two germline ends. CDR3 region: CASSVRHNLAKNIQYF. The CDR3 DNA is TGTGCCAGTAGTGTCCGACATAACCTGGCCAAAAACATTCAGTACTTC.

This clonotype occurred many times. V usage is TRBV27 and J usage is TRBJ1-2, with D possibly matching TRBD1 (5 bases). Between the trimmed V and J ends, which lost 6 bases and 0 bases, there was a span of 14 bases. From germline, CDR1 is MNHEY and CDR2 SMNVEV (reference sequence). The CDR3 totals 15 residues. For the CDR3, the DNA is TGTGCCAGCAGGCGACGTGGGGGAACTAACTATGGCTACACCTTC. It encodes CASRRRGGTNYGYTF.

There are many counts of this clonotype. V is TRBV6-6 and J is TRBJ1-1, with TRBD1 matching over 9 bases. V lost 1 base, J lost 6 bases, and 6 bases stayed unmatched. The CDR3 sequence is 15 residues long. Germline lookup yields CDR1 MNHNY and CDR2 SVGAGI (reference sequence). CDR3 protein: CASSYLQGAFAEAFF. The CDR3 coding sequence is TGTGCCAGCAGTTACTTACAGGGGGCTTTCGCTGAAGCTTTCTTT.

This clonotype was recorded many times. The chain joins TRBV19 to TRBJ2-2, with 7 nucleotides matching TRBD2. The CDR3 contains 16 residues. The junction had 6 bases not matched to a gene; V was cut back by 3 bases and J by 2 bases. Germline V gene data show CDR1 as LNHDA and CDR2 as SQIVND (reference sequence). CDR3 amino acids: CASSMGTIINTGELFF. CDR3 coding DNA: TGTGCCAGTAGTATGGGGACTATCATCAACACCGGGGAGCTGTTTTTT.

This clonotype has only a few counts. CDR3 nucleotide sequence: TGTGCCAGCAGCTTGGAAACGGAGCAGTACTTC. Translated, it gives CASSLETEQYF. The J gene is TRBJ2-7, the V gene TRBV5-6; the D is unclear. Trimming took 0 bases from V and 7 from J, leaving 5 bases between them. Germline assignment: CDR1 SGHDT and CDR2 YYEEEE. The CDR3 runs 11 residues.

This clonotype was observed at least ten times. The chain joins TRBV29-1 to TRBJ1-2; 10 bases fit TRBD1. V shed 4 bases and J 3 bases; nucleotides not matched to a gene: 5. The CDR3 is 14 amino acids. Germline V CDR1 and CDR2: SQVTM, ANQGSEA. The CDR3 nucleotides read TGCAGCGTTGTCGACAGGGGGCAGGACTATGGCTACACCTTC. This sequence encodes CSVVDRGQDYGYTF.

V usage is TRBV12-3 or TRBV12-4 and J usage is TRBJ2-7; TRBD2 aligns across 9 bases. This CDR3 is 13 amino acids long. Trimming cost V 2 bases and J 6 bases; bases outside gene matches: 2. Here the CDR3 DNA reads TGTGCCAGCAGTTTAATAGCGGGAGTCGAGCAGTACTTC. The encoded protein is CASSLIAGVEQYF.